The source of this T cell receptor beta chain is a study of tumor and adjacent non-tumor tissue in lung cancer. About the study: Patients comprised about a dozen adenocarcinoma, a couple of squamous cell carcinoma and 1 small cell lung cancer. On average, productive TCRbeta reads reached about 4.17 million per sample.

Study-wide findings and caveats: Top 100 clones took a larger repertoire share in normal lung.

Three rounds of nested PCR, following a modified ARM-PCR protocol, produced the TCRbeta library. TCRdb passed the multiplex PCR reads through MiXCR, listing each CDR3 protein once. This table holds 76,000 or so distinct CDR3 sequences, about two thirds found once. The template was RNA from unsorted bulk tissue. Newly diagnosed lung cancer patients had thoracic surgery in China, August–November 2014, without prior chemotherapy. As regards this clonotype: Antigen unknown.

The CDR3 is 15 amino acids. Germline V gene sequence: CDR1 SGHDT, CDR2 YYEEEE. Trimming pared 6 bases from V and 4 bases from J, leaving 19 bases between. This clonotype was sampled from a woman in her 70s with non-small cell lung cancer. The V gene is TRBV5-6, the J gene TRBJ1-1, with D tentatively TRBD1 (6 bases). The specimen sequenced was lung tumor tissue. CDR3 sequence (DNA): TGTGCCAGCAATCCCCGAGGCATAGGGGGCACTGAAGCTTTCTTT. Translated: CASNPRGIGGTEAFF.